This section outlines one TCR beta chain sequence together with its context. The record originates from a study of control samples from healthy donors and cancer patients. Clones were sequenced by immunoSEQ multiplex PCR, and TCRdb holds only the in-frame ones, with some missing. The data contain approximately 140,000 clones, roughly 86% of them singletons. With 6 bases clipped from V and 0 bases from J, the junction kept 8 bases outside the gene matches. Germline V gene lookup returns CDR1 SGHVS and CDR2 FQNEAQ. The CDR3 length is 15 residues. The chain recombines TRBV7-8 with TRBJ2-7; 7 bases map to TRBD1. This sequence was found in a man aged 50-59 years with head and neck cancer. Sequenced: PBMCs. The CDR3 protein is CASSRRQGPSYEQYF. The DNA of the CDR3 is TGTGCCAGCAGTCGAAGACAGGGCCCCTCCTACGAGCAGTACTTC.